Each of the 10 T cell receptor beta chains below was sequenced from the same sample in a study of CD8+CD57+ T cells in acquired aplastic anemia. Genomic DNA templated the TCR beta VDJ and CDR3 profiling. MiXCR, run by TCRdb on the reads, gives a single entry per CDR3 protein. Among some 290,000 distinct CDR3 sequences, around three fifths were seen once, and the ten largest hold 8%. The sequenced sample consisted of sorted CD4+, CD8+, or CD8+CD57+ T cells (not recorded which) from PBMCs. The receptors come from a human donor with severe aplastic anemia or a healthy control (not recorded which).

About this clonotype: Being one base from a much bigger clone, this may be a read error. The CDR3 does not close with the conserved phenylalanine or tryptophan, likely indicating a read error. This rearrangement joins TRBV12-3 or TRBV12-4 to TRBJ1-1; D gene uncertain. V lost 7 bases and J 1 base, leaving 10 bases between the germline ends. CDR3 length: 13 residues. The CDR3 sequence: CASTRQQNTEAFL. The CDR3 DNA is TGTGCCAGCACCCGGCAGCAGAACACTGAAGCTTTCCTT.

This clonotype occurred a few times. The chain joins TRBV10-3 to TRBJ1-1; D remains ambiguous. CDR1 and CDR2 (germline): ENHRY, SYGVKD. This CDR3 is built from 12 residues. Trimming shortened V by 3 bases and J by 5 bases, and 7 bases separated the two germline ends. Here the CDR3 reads CAISDGYTEAFF. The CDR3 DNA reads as TGTGCCATCAGTGACGGGTATACTGAAGCTTTCTTT.

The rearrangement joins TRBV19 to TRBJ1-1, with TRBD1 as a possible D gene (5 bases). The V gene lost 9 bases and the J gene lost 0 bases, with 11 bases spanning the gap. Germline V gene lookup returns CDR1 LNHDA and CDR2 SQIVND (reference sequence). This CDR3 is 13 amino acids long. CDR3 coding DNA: TGTGCCAGCAGGGAGGGGCTGAACACTGAAGCTTTCTTT. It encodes CASREGLNTEAFF. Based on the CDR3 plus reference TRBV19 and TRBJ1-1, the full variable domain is DGGITQSPKYLFRKEGQNVTLSCEQNLNHDAMYWYRQDPGQGLRLIYYSQIVNDFQKGDIAEGYSVSREKKESFPLTVTSAQKNPTAFYLCASREGLNTEAFFGQGTRLTVV.

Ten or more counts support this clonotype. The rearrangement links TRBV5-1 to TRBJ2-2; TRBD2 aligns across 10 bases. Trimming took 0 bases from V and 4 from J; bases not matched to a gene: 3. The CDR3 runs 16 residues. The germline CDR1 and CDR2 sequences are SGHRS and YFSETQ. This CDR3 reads CASSLERTSGTGELFF. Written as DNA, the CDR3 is TGCGCCAGCAGCTTGGAGAGGACTAGCGGCACCGGGGAGCTGTTTTTT.

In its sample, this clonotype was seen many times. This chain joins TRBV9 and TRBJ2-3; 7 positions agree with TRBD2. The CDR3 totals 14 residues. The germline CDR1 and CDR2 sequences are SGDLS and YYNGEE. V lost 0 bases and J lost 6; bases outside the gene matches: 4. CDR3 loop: CASSVASGVDTQYF. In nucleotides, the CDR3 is TGTGCCAGCAGCGTAGCCAGCGGGGTTGATACGCAGTATTTT.

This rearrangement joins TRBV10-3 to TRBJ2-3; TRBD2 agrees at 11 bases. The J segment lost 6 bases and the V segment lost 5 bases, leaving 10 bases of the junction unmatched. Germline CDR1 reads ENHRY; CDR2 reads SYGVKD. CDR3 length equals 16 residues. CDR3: CAISNLLAGGEDTQYF. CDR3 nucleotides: TGTGCCATCAGTAACCTCCTAGCGGGGGGCGAGGATACGCAGTATTTT.

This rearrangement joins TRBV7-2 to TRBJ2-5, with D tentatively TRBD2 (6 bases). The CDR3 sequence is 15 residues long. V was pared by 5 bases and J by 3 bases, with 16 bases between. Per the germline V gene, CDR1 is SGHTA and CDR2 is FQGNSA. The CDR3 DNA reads TGTGCCAGCAGCCGCAGTGGGGGGTCGGAAGAGACCCAGTACTTC. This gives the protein CASSRSGGSEETQYF.

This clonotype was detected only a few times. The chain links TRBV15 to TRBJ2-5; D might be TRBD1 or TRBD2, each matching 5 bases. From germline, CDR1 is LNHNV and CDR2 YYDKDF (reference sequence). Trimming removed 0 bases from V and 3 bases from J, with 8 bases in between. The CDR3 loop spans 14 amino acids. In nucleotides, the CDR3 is TGTGCCACCAGCAGAGATTTGGGGGAAGAGACCCAGTACTTC. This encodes CATSRDLGEETQYF. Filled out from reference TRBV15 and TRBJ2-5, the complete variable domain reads DAMVIQNPRYQVTQFGKPVTLSCSQTLNHNVMYWYQQKSSQAPKLLFHYYDKDFNNEADTPDNFQSRRPNTSFCFLDIRSPGLGDTAMYLCATSRDLGEETQYFGPGTRLLVL.

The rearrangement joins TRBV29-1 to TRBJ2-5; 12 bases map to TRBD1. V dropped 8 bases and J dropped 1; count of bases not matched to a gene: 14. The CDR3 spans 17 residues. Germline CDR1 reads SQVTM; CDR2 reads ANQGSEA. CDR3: CSSYASGTGGVQETQYF. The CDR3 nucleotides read TGCAGCAGTTACGCCTCCGGGACAGGGGGCGTCCAAGAGACCCAGTACTTC.

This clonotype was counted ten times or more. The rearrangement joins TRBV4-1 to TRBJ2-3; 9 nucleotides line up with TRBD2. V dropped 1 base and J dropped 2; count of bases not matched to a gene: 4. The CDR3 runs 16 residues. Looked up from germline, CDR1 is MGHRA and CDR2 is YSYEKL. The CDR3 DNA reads TGCGCCAGCAGCCAAGTCCTAGCGGGGTTCACAGATACGCAGTATTTT. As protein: CASSQVLAGFTDTQYF.